This T cell receptor (beta chain) emerged from a study of blood T cell repertoires in COVID-19. Overall study context: Samples taken during acute and convalescent COVID-19 were collected in the United States, Italy and Spain. Sample material is recorded as cDNA or gDNA derived from T cells, B-cell-depleted T cells, or PBMCs.

The assay was immunoSEQ multiplex PCR, and TCRdb's table has in-frame clones only and misses some. The table includes approximately 330,000 clones, about nine tenths detected once. V was trimmed by 5 bases and J by 0 bases, leaving 10 bases between them. Looked up from germline, CDR1 is MNHEY and CDR2 is SVGAGI. The CDR3 totals 14 residues. Seattle's enrolled individuals joined amid active infection and were then monitored longitudinally. The origin of this receptor is a man aged 25-45 years with COVID-19, enrolled during active disease. The chain has TRBV6-5 and TRBJ1-2; D might be TRBD1 (6 bases). The specimen was peripheral blood. The CDR3 is CASSPRGPNYGYTF. DNA for the CDR3: TGTGCCAGCAGTCCCAGGGGACCTAACTATGGCTACACCTTC.